The 3 T cell receptor beta chains below come from one sample, sequenced in a study of blood T cells in healthy people across ages. Sample-barcoded 5' priming and a J-beta primer mix drove a second PCR of roughly 7 to 11 cycles. From the 5' RACE reads, TCRdb called clonotypes with MiXCR, one entry per CDR3 protein. This table holds around 700,000 distinct CDR3 sequences, 20% to 25% found once. The same data also contributed to another study, on T cells of mothers and their children.

Material: blood. All receptors derive from a boy aged 10-17 years in good health.

This clonotype was detected a few times. The chain combines TRBV5-1 with TRBJ2-1, with TRBD2 matching over 11 bases. The CDR3 length is 15 residues. Germline V gene data show CDR1 as SGHRS and CDR2 as YFSETQ. The trim removed 3 bases at V and 3 bases at J, leaving 2 bases unmatched. The CDR3 protein is CASSSTSGDYNEQFF. CDR3 nucleotide sequence: TGCGCCAGCAGCTCGACTAGCGGGGACTACAATGAGCAGTTCTTC.

This sequence joins TRBV5-1 and TRBJ2-1; 11 nucleotides match TRBD2. The junction had 2 bases not matched to a gene; V was cut back by 2 bases and J by 1 base. The V gene's germline CDR1 is SGHRS and CDR2 YFSETQ. The CDR3 sequence is 16 residues long. DNA of the CDR3: TGCGCCAGCAGCTTACGACTAGCGGGGTCCTACAATGAGCAGTTCTTC. Its translation: CASSLRLAGSYNEQFF.

This clonotype was seen more than once but under ten times. The V and J genes are TRBV29-1 and TRBJ2-1; D gene ambiguous. Between the trimmed V and J ends, which lost 8 bases and 5 bases, there was a span of 10 bases. Germline CDR1 is SQVTM and CDR2 is ANQGSEA. This CDR3 spans 11 amino acids. The CDR3 nucleotides are TGCAGCCCCTCCCTGGACAATGAGCAGTTCTTC. Translated, it gives CSPSLDNEQFF.